This T cell receptor beta chain was retrieved from a study of CD8+CD57+ T cells in acquired aplastic anemia. Overall study: Sorted CD4+ and CD8+ cells yielded DNA averaging around 3.5 ug. Study-level points and caveats: Overlapping CD8+ CDR3 repertoires of patients and controls contained under 35 shared sequences.

Remarks on this clonotype: Antigen specificity is unknown.

The template used for profiling TCR beta VDJ and CDR3 was genomic DNA. TCRdb used MiXCR to reprocess the reads, holding one entry per CDR3 protein. The sample holds about 58,000 distinct CDR3 sequences, around 50% seen once. All sequencing subjects had displayed CD8+CD57+ cell expansion on flow cytometry. In all patients, the disease was severe acquired aplastic anemia. Among the patients, none had received any therapy at the time of blood sampling. The germline V gene encodes CDR1 SQVTM and CDR2 ANQGSEA. J was trimmed by 7 bases and V by 6 bases; bases with no gene match: 5. CDR3 length equals 12 residues.

The sequence was collected from a human donor with aplastic anemia. The material sequenced was sorted CD4+, CD8+, or CD8+CD57+ T cells (not recorded which) from PBMCs. The rearrangement joins TRBV29-1 to TRBJ1-2, with TRBD1 matching over 10 bases. CDR3 coding DNA: TGCAGCGTGGGACAGGGGATGGGTGGCTACACCTTC. It specifies CSVGQGMGGYTF.